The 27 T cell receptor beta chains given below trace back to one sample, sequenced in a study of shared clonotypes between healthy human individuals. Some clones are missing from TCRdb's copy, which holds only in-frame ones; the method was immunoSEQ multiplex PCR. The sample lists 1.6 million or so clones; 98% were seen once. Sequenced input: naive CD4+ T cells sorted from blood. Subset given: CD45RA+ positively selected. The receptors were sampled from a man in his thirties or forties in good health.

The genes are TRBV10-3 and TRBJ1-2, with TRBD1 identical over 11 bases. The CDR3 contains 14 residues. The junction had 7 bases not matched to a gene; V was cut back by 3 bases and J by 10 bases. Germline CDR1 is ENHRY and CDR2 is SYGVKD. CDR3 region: CAISDGGQGGVYTF. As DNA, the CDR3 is TGTGCCATCAGTGATGGGGGACAGGGGGGTGTCTACACCTTC.

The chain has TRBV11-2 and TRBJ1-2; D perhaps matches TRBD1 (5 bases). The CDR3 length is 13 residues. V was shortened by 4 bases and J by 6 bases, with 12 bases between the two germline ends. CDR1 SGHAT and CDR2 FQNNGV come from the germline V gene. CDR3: CASSYPGGDGYTF. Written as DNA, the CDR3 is TGTGCCAGCAGCTATCCGGGGGGAGATGGCTACACCTTC.

CDR3 sequence reads: CASSLTGDKTGEKLFF. The CDR3 DNA follows: TGTGCCAGCAGCTTAACCGGGGACAAAACGGGGGAAAAACTGTTTTTT. The rearrangement uses TRBV5-6 and TRBJ1-4, with D perhaps matching TRBD1 (6 bases). Per germline, CDR1 SGHDT and CDR2 YYEEEE. This CDR3 contains 16 residues. V was trimmed by 2 bases and J by 8 bases, leaving 19 bases between them.

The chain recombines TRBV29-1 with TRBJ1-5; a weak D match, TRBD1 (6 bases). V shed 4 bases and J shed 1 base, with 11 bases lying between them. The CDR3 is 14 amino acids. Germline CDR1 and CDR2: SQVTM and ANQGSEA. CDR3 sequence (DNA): TGCAGCGTTGCCGACAGGAACAGCAATCAGCCCCAGCATTTT. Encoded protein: CSVADRNSNQPQHF.

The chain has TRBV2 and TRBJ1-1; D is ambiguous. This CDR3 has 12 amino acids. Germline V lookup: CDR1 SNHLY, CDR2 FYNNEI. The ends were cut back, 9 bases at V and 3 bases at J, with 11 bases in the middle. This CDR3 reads CARGSAYTEAFF. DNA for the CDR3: TGTGCCAGAGGCTCAGCCTACACTGAAGCTTTCTTT. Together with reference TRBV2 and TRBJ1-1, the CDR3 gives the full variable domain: EPEVTQTPSHQVTQMGQEVILRCVPISNHLYFYWYRQILGQKVEFLVSFYNNEISEKSEIFDDQFSVERPDGSNFTLKIRSTKLEDSAMYFCARGSAYTEAFFGQGTRLTVV.

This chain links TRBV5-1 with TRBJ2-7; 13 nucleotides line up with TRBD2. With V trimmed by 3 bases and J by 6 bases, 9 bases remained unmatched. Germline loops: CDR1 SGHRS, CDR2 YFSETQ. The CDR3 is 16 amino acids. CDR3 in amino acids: CASSSGLAGVDAEQYF. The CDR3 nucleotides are TGCGCCAGCAGCTCAGGACTAGCGGGAGTTGATGCCGAGCAGTACTTC.

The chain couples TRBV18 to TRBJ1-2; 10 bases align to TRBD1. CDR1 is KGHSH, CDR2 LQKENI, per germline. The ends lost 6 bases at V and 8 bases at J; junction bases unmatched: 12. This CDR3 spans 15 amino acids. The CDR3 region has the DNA TGTGCCAGCTCGACGTCGGGGACAGGGGACGGCGGCTACACCTTC. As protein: CASSTSGTGDGGYTF.

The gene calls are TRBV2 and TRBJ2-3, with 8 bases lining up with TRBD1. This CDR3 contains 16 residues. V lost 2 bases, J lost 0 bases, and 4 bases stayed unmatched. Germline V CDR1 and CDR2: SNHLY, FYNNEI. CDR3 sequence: CASSEQGQGSTDTQYF. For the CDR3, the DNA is TGTGCCAGCAGTGAACAAGGACAGGGAAGCACAGATACGCAGTATTTT.

This CDR3 reads CASSLVSLEQFF. For the CDR3, the DNA is TGTGCCAGCAGCTTAGTCTCCCTTGAGCAGTTCTTC. J is TRBJ2-1 and V is TRBV7-9; the D is unclear. Germline V gene sequence: CDR1 SEHNR, CDR2 FQNEAQ (reference sequence). This CDR3 has 12 amino acids. Trimming cost V 1 base and J 9 bases, with 7 bases left between them.

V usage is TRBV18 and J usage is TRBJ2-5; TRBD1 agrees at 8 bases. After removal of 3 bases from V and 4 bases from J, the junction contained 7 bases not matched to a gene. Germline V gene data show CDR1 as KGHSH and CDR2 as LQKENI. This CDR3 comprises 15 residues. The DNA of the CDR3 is TGTGCCAGCTCACCTTCACGGACAGGGTTAGAGACCCAGTACTTC. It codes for CASSPSRTGLETQYF.

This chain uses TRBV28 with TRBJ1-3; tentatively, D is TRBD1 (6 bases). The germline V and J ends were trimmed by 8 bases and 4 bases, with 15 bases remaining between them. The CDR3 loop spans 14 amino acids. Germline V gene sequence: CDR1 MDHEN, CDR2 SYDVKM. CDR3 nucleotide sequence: TGTGCCAGCCGAATCCGGGGGCAAGGAAACACCATATATTTT. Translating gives CASRIRGQGNTIYF.

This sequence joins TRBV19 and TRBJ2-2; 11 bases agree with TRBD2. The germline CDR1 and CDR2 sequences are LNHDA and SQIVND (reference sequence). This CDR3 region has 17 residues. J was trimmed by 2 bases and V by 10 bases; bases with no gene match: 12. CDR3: CATQGVLAGVNTGELFF. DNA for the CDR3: TGTGCCACCCAGGGCGTACTAGCGGGAGTCAACACCGGGGAGCTGTTTTTT. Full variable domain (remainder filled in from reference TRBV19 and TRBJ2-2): DGGITQSPKYLFRKEGQNVTLSCEQNLNHDAMYWYRQDPGQGLRLIYYSQIVNDFQKGDIAEGYSVSREKKESFPLTVTSAQKNPTAFYLCATQGVLAGVNTGELFFGEGSRLTVL.

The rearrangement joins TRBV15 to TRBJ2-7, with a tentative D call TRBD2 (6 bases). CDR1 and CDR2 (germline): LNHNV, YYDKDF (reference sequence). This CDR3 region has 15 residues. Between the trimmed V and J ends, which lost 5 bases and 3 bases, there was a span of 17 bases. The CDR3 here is CATSGSQGGFYEQYF. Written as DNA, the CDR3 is TGTGCCACCAGCGGATCGCAAGGAGGGTTCTACGAGCAGTACTTC.

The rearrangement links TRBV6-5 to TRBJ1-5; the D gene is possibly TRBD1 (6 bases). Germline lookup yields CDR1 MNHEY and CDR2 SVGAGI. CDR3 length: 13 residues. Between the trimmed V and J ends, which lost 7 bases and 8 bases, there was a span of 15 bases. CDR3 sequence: CASTDKRGEPQHF. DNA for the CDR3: TGTGCCAGCACGGATAAAAGGGGGGAGCCCCAGCATTTT.

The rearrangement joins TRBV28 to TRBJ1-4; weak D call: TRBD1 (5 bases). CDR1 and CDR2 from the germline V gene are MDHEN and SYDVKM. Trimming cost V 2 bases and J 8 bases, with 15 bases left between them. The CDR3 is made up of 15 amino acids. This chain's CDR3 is CASSLQSRAGEKLFF. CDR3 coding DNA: TGTGCCAGCAGTTTACAATCCAGGGCGGGGGAAAAACTGTTTTTT.

CDR3 region: CASSYPMGGTDTQYF. The CDR3 DNA reads TGTGCCAGCAGTTACCCCATGGGGGGCACAGATACGCAGTATTTT. This chain links TRBV6-6 with TRBJ2-3; either TRBD1 or TRBD2 may supply D (5 bases each). The CDR3 is made up of 15 amino acids. The germline CDR1 and CDR2 sequences are MNHNY and SVGAGI (reference sequence). Trimming took off 2 bases at V and 1 base at J, with 10 bases between the two ends.

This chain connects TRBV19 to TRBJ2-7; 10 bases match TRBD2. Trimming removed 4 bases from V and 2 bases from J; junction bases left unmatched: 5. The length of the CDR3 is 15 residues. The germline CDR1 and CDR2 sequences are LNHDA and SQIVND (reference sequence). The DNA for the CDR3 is TGTGCCAGTAGTAGGATAGCGGGAGGAACCTACGAGCAGTACTTC. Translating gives CASSRIAGGTYEQYF.

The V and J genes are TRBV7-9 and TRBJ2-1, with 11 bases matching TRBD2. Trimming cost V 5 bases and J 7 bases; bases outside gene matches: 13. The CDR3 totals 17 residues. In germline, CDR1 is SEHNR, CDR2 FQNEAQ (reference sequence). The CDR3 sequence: CASSPPMPSGRFNEQFF. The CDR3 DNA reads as TGTGCCAGCAGCCCCCCCATGCCTAGCGGGAGGTTTAATGAGCAGTTCTTC.

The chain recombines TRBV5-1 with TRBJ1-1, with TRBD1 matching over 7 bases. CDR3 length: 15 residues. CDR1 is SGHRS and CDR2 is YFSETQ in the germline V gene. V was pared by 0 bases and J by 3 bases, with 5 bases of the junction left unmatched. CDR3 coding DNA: TGCGCCAGCAGCTTGGTTAACCAGGGGGACACTGAAGCTTTCTTT. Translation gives CASSLVNQGDTEAFF.

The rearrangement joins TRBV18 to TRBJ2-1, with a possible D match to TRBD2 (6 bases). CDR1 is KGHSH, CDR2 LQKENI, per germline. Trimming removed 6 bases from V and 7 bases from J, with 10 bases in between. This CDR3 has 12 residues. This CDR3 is CASSSEGNEQFF. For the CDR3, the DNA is TGTGCCAGCTCTTCGGAGGGGAATGAGCAGTTCTTC.

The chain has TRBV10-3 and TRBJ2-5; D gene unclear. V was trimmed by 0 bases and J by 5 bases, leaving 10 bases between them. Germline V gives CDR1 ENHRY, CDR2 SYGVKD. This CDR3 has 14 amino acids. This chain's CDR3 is CAISESNGLETQYF. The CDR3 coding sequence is TGTGCCATCAGTGAGTCGAATGGTCTGGAGACCCAGTACTTC.

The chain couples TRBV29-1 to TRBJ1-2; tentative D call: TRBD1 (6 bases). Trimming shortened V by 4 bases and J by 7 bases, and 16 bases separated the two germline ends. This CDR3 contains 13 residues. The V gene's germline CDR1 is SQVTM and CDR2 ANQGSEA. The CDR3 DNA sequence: TGCAGCGTTGTCACCCACAGGGCTTCTGGCTACACCTTC. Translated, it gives CSVVTHRASGYTF.

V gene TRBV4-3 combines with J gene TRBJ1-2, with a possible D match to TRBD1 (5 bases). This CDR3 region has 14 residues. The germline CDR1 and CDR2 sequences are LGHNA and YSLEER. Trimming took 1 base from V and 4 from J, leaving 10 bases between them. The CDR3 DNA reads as TGCGCCAGCAGCCAAGGCGCTGGGGGCTATGGCTACACCTTC. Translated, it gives CASSQGAGGYGYTF.

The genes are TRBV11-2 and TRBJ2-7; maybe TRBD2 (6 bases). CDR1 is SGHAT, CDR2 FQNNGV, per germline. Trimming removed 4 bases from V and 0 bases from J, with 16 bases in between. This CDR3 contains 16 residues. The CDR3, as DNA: TGTGCCAGCAGCTCAAAAGCGGGCTTCAGCTCCTACGAGCAGTACTTC. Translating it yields CASSSKAGFSSYEQYF.

The CDR3 nucleotides are TGTGCCAGCAGCCCGTCGGGACCGAGCTACGAGCAGTACTTC. Translated: CASSPSGPSYEQYF. V is TRBV4-2 and J is TRBJ2-7; perhaps D is TRBD1 or TRBD2 (5 bases each). Trimming took off 4 bases at V and 3 bases at J, with 13 bases between the two ends. Germline lookup yields CDR1 LGHNA and CDR2 YNFKEQ. The CDR3 length is 14 residues.

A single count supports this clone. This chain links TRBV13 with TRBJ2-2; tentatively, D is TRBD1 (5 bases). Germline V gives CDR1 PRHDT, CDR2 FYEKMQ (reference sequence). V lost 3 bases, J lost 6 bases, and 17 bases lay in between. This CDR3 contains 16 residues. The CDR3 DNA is TGTGCCAGCAGCTTTCTGGGGCGCAGTAGTTCCGGGGAGCTGTTTTTT. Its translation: CASSFLGRSSSGELFF.

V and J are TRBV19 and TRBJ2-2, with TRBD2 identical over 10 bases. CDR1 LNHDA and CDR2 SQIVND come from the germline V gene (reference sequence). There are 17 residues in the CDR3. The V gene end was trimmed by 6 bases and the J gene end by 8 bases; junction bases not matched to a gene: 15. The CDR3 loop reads CASRAQGSGRALGELFF. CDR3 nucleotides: TGTGCCAGTAGGGCCCAGGGCAGCGGGAGGGCCCTGGGGGAGCTGTTTTTT.